The 18 T cell receptor beta chains in this list originate from one sample, sequenced in a study of blood T cell repertoires in COVID-19. Clones were read by immunoSEQ multiplex PCR, and TCRdb kept only the in-frame ones, dropping some. Among about 280,000 clones, 75% to 90% were seen once, and the ten largest hold roughly 2.2%. Sequencing was carried out using peripheral blood. Receptors were obtained from a man between 50 and 59 years old with acute or convalescent COVID-19.

J is TRBJ2-7 and V is TRBV7-9, with a weak D call TRBD1 (6 bases). There are 14 residues in the CDR3. Germline V gene lookup returns CDR1 SEHNR and CDR2 FQNEAQ (reference sequence). V lost 7 bases, J lost 2 bases, and 15 bases lay in between. The CDR3 region has the DNA TGTGCCAGCACGCCCCGGACAGATCCCTACGAGCAGTACTTC. Protein product: CASTPRTDPYEQYF. The full variable domain, its missing parts supplied by reference TRBV7-9 and TRBJ2-7, is DTGVSQNPRHKITKRGQNVTFRCDPISEHNRLYWYRQTLGQGPEFLTYFQNEAQLEKSRLLSDRFSAERPKGSFSTLEIQRTEQGDSAMYLCASTPRTDPYEQYFGPGTRLTVT.

V and J are TRBV19 and TRBJ2-2; D gene uncertain. This CDR3 comprises 11 residues. Germline CDR1 is LNHDA and CDR2 is SQIVND (reference sequence). The germline V and J ends were trimmed by 6 bases and 6 bases, with 5 bases remaining between them. This CDR3 reads CASRRSGELFF. The CDR3 coding sequence is TGTGCCAGTAGGCGGTCCGGGGAGCTGTTTTTT. The full variable domain, completed using reference TRBV19 and TRBJ2-2, is DGGITQSPKYLFRKEGQNVTLSCEQNLNHDAMYWYRQDPGQGLRLIYYSQIVNDFQKGDIAEGYSVSREKKESFPLTVTSAQKNPTAFYLCASRRSGELFFGEGSRLTVL.

The chain recombines TRBV7-3 with TRBJ1-1, with a weak D call TRBD1 (5 bases). The germline V gene encodes CDR1 SGHTA and CDR2 FQGTGA. This CDR3 has 13 amino acids. The V end lost 5 bases, the J end lost 4 bases, and 11 bases lay between the germline ends. CDR3 loop: CASSLIGATEAFF. The CDR3, as DNA: TGTGCCAGCAGCCTAATAGGGGCCACTGAAGCTTTCTTT.

CDR3 amino acids: CASSPSGISGNTIYF. CDR3 sequence (DNA): TGTGCCAGCAGCCCCTCCGGGATCTCTGGAAACACCATATATTTT. The chain joins TRBV3-1 (or the pseudogene TRBV3-2) to TRBJ1-3; D call uncertain. Germline lookup yields CDR1 LGHDT and CDR2 YNNKEL (reference sequence). CDR3 length: 15 amino acids. V lost 4 bases, J lost 0 bases, and 10 bases lay in between.

V gene TRBV7-8 combines with J gene TRBJ1-3; the D is unclear. Germline values: CDR1 SGHVS, CDR2 FQNEAQ. The CDR3 is made up of 12 amino acids. V was cut by 6 bases and J by 7 bases, with 10 bases left in between. The DNA for the CDR3 is TGTGCCAGCAGTTTTTCCCCGAACACCATATATTTT. Residues: CASSFSPNTIYF. Looking up the rest from reference TRBV7-8 and TRBJ1-3 gives the full variable domain: GAGVSQSPRYKVAKRGQDVALRCDPISGHVSLFWYQQALGQGPEFLTYFQNEAQLDKSGLPSDRFFAERPEGSVSTLKIQRTQQEDSAVYLCASSFSPNTIYFGEGSWLTVV.

V gene TRBV6-6 combines with J gene TRBJ1-1; the D is unclear. V was shortened by 5 bases and J by 2 bases, with 24 bases between the two germline ends. The CDR3 is 18 amino acids. CDR1 and CDR2 from the germline V gene are MNHNY and SVGAGI (reference sequence). Written as DNA, the CDR3 is TGTGCCAGCAGTCTATGGGTGGGAGGCAGCCCTCTAAACACTGAAGCTTTCTTT. It specifies CASSLWVGGSPLNTEAFF.

The gene calls are TRBV30 and TRBJ2-5, with D unresolved. The CDR3 totals 11 residues. CDR1 GTSNPN and CDR2 SVGIG come from the germline V gene (reference sequence). The V gene lost 2 bases and the J gene lost 4 bases, with 5 bases spanning the gap. The CDR3 sequence is CAWSRGETQYF. CDR3 in DNA: TGTGCCTGGAGTCGAGGAGAGACCCAGTACTTC.

This chain connects TRBV6-5 to TRBJ1-5, with 7 bases lining up with TRBD1. V dropped 0 bases and J dropped 4; count of bases not matched to a gene: 6. The CDR3 has 16 amino acids. Germline assignment: CDR1 MNHEY and CDR2 SVGAGI. The CDR3 here is CASSYSRDSLNQPQHF. CDR3 DNA sequence: TGTGCCAGCAGTTACTCCCGGGACAGCCTTAATCAGCCCCAGCATTTT.

This chain uses TRBV18 with TRBJ2-7; 7 bases fit TRBD2. Per germline, CDR1 KGHSH and CDR2 LQKENI. With V trimmed by 4 bases and J by 0 bases, 6 bases remained unmatched. The CDR3 is 15 residues long. Written as DNA, the CDR3 is TGTGCCAGCTCACTTACTAGCGAGTACTCCTACGAGCAGTACTTC. It codes for CASSLTSEYSYEQYF.

J is TRBJ2-3 and V is TRBV3-1 (or the pseudogene TRBV3-2); 9 bases line up with TRBD1. The CDR3 length is 16 residues. V lost 4 bases and J lost 6; bases outside the gene matches: 11. Germline CDR1 and CDR2: LGHDT and YNNKEL (reference sequence). In DNA form, the CDR3 reads TGTGCCAGCAGCCCAGGCGACAGGGGGTTTTTCGATACGCAGTATTTT. Translation gives CASSPGDRGFFDTQYF.

The chain uses TRBV9 and TRBJ2-1, with 10 bases aligning to TRBD2. The CDR3 has 17 amino acids. Trimming at V came to 3 bases and at J to 2 bases, leaving 8 bases not matched to a gene. Germline V gives CDR1 SGDLS, CDR2 YYNGEE. The DNA for the CDR3 is TGTGCCAGCAGCGCCGAGACTAGCGGGTGGGCCTACAATGAGCAGTTCTTC. As protein: CASSAETSGWAYNEQFF.

This clone was seen more than once but under ten times. The chain joins TRBV30 to TRBJ1-6; D remains unclear. V lost 0 bases, J lost 4 bases, and 13 bases lay in between. The CDR3 sequence is 16 residues long. From germline, CDR1 is GTSNPN and CDR2 SVGIG (reference sequence). The CDR3 protein is CAWSVRLTRYNSPLHF. CDR3 sequence (DNA): TGTGCCTGGAGTGTACGGCTGACGCGGTATAATTCACCCCTCCACTTT.

This chain joins TRBV6-1 and TRBJ2-3; 10 bases agree with TRBD2. The CDR3 runs 17 residues. Per germline, CDR1 MNHNS and CDR2 SASEGT. After removal of 2 bases from V and 1 base from J, the junction contained 6 bases not matched to a gene. DNA of the CDR3: TGTGCCAGCAGTGAACCCCTACTAGCGGGGCGCACAGATACGCAGTATTTT. Protein: CASSEPLLAGRTDTQYF.

The chain employs TRBV19 and TRBJ1-3, with D unclear. The CDR3 covers 13 residues. The germline gives CDR1 LNHDA, CDR2 SQIVND (reference sequence). V lost 6 bases and J lost 7, with 13 bases in between. CDR3 loop: CASRDPGRNTIYF. In nucleotides, the CDR3 is TGTGCCAGTAGGGATCCCGGGAGGAACACCATATATTTT.

This chain uses TRBV15 with TRBJ1-4; D is ambiguous. This CDR3 has 15 amino acids. V was clipped by 1 base and J by 5 bases, with 11 bases between them. In germline, CDR1 is LNHNV, CDR2 YYDKDF (reference sequence). CDR3 sequence (DNA): TGTGCCACCAGCAGAGCCCGGGGAGCAAATGAAAAACTGTTTTTT. It is translated as CATSRARGANEKLFF.

V usage is TRBV9 and J usage is TRBJ2-2, with D possibly being TRBD1 (6 bases). Per the germline V gene, CDR1 is SGDLS and CDR2 is YYNGEE. The V gene lost 4 bases and the J gene lost 0 bases, with 16 bases spanning the gap. This CDR3 has 17 residues. CDR3 protein: CASSTPLGQPNTGELFF. The CDR3 coding sequence is TGTGCCAGCAGCACCCCCCTCGGACAGCCGAACACCGGGGAGCTGTTTTTT.

This clone was seen a handful of times. This chain connects TRBV9 to TRBJ1-1; TRBD1 matches at 10 bases. The germline CDR1 and CDR2 sequences are SGDLS and YYNGEE. The CDR3 is 16 residues long. V shed 0 bases and J 1 base; nucleotides not matched to a gene: 3. CDR3 DNA: TGTGCCAGCAGCGTAGAAGGGGACAGGGGGAACACTGAAGCTTTCTTT. This encodes CASSVEGDRGNTEAFF. The full variable domain, in which reference TRBV9 and TRBJ1-1 provide the parts outside the CDR3, is DSGVTQTPKHLITATGQRVTLRCSPRSGDLSVYWYQQSLDQGLQFLIQYYNGEERAKGNILERFSAQQFPDLHSELNLSSLELGDSALYFCASSVEGDRGNTEAFFGQGTRLTVV.

V gene TRBV5-4 combines with J gene TRBJ2-2; 8 nucleotides line up with TRBD1. The CDR3 runs to 17 residues. CDR1 is SGHNT and CDR2 is YYREEE in the germline V gene (reference sequence). The junction had 8 bases not matched to a gene; V was cut back by 3 bases and J by 1 base. CDR3 protein: CASSSPMGQENTGELFF. As DNA, the CDR3 is TGTGCCAGCAGCTCTCCCATGGGACAGGAGAACACCGGGGAGCTGTTTTTT.